This TCR beta chain emerged from a study of blood T cells in healthy people across ages. Through a sample-barcoded 5' primer and a J-beta primer mix, a second PCR was run for roughly 6 to 12 cycles. MiXCR was run by TCRdb on the 5' RACE reads, yielding one entry per CDR3 protein. The table records 1,500,000 or so distinct CDR3 sequences, 35% to 45% of them present only once. The V and J ends lost 4 bases and 10 bases respectively, with 20 bases between them. The CDR3 runs to 14 residues. Germline CDR1 and CDR2: LGHNA and YSLEER. The clonotype comes from a woman between 18 and 29 years old in good health. The gene calls are TRBV4-3 and TRBJ2-7, with a possible D match to TRBD1 (6 bases). The sample consisted of blood. Here the CDR3 DNA reads TGCGCCAGCAGCCCGATAAACCAGGGGCCGTATCAGTACTTC. Its translation is CASSPINQGPYQYF.